Below are 9 T cell receptor beta chains sequenced from a single sample in a study of T-cell memory formation after mild COVID-19. TCRdb reprocessed the 5' RACE reads via MiXCR and lists one record per CDR3 protein. The sample holds 350,000 or so distinct CDR3 sequences, around 20% seen once. Sample: PBMCs or a T cell subset sorted from them (not recorded which). These receptors were taken from an adult woman who had mild COVID-19 (a few samples of this study predate the infection). Cell type and time point are not known.

V is TRBV5-1 and J is TRBJ2-2; D is undetermined. V lost 0 bases to trimming and J lost 6 bases, with 6 bases between them. The germline V gene has CDR1 SGHRS and CDR2 YFSETQ. This CDR3 has 13 amino acids. The CDR3, as DNA: TGCGCCAGCAGCTTGGAGCGCCCCGGGGAGCTGTTTTTT. Translation gives CASSLERPGELFF.

The table lists this clonotype with a count of one. CDR3 region: CASSYSLSLGDAYEQYF. CDR3 bases: TGTGCCAGCAGTTACTCGTTGTCACTCGGGGATGCCTACGAGCAGTACTTC. The chain carries TRBV6-5 and TRBJ2-7; tentatively, D is TRBD2 (5 bases). Germline CDR1 reads MNHEY; CDR2 reads SVGAGI. Trimming removed 0 bases from V and 2 bases from J, with 17 bases in between. The CDR3 runs to 17 residues.

This clonotype was picked up many times. In DNA, the CDR3 is TGTGCCAGCAGCTTAACGGGGAACACTGAAGCTTTCTTT. Translation: CASSLTGNTEAFF. This chain connects TRBV12-3 or TRBV12-4 to TRBJ1-1; no clear D. The CDR3 runs 13 residues. With 6 bases removed from V and 1 base from J, the gap between germline ends came to 9 bases.

This clonotype came up a few times. The chain is built from TRBV29-1 and TRBJ2-1, with D tentatively TRBD1 or TRBD2 (7 bases each). V gave up 7 bases and J gave up 0 bases, with 13 bases separating them. From germline, CDR1 is SQVTM and CDR2 ANQGSEA. CDR3 length equals 14 residues. The CDR3 reads CSAQGGSSYNEQFF. For the CDR3, the DNA is TGCAGCGCCCAGGGGGGGAGCTCCTACAATGAGCAGTTCTTC.

The genes are TRBV7-2 and TRBJ2-3, with 12 bases that match TRBD2. CDR1 is SGHTA and CDR2 is FQGNSA in the germline V gene. The V segment lost 5 bases and the J segment 5 bases; nucleotides outside the gene matches: 5. This CDR3 region has 15 residues. This CDR3 reads CASSPQTSGGDTQYF. The CDR3 DNA follows: TGTGCCAGCAGCCCACAGACTAGCGGGGGAGATACGCAGTATTTT.

The rearrangement uses TRBV7-3 and TRBJ1-2, with D possibly matching TRBD1 (5 bases). This CDR3 has 15 amino acids. Trimming removed 5 bases from V and 4 bases from J, with 17 bases in between. Germline V gene lookup returns CDR1 SGHTA and CDR2 FQGTGA. The CDR3 spells CASSPTGGPLYGYTF. DNA of the CDR3: TGTGCCAGCAGCCCAACGGGGGGACCCCTCTATGGCTACACCTTC.

Many counts were recorded for this clonotype. The chain carries TRBV30 and TRBJ2-1; D perhaps matches TRBD2 (5 bases). This CDR3 has 12 amino acids. The V gene's germline CDR1 is GTSNPN and CDR2 SVGIG (reference sequence). The V end was cut by 3 bases, the J end by 8 bases, with 11 bases between. The CDR3 spells CAWRAAGDEQFF. The CDR3 nucleotides read TGTGCCTGGAGAGCCGCGGGCGATGAGCAGTTCTTC.

This clonotype was recorded a few times. The rearrangement uses TRBV20-1 and TRBJ1-2, with TRBD1 matching over 8 bases. CDR1 is DFQATT and CDR2 is SNEGSKA in the germline V gene (reference sequence). CDR3 length equals 14 residues. V was pared by 0 bases and J by 8 bases, with 8 bases of the junction left unmatched. The DNA of the CDR3 is TGCAGTGCTAGAGATCTCGGACAGGGTGACGGCTACACCTTC. It translates to CSARDLGQGDGYTF.

V usage is TRBV12-3 or TRBV12-4 and J usage is TRBJ2-7; D is unclear. Trimming took 8 bases from V and 0 from J, leaving 8 bases between them. This CDR3 contains 12 residues. CDR3 amino acids: CASARNSYEQYF. The CDR3 DNA is TGTGCCAGCGCGCGCAACTCCTACGAGCAGTACTTC.